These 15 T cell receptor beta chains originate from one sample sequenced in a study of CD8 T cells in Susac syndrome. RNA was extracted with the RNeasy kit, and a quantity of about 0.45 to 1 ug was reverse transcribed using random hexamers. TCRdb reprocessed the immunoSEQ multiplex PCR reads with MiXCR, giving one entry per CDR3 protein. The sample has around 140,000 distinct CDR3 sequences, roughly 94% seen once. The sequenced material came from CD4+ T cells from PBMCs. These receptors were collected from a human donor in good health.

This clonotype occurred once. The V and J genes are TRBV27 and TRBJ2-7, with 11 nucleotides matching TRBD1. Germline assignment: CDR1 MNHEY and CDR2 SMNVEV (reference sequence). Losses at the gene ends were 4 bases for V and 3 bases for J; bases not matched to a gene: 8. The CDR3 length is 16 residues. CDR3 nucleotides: TGTGCCAGCAGTTACTCGTTGGGGACAGGGGGCTACGAGCAGTACTTC. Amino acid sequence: CASSYSLGTGGYEQYF.

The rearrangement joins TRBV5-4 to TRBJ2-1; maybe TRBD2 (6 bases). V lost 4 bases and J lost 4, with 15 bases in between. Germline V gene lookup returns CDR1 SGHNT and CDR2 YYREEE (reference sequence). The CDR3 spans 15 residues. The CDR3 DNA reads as TGTGCCAGCAGCCCCGCGGGGCGTGGGTACAATGAGCAGTTCTTC. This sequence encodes CASSPAGRGYNEQFF.

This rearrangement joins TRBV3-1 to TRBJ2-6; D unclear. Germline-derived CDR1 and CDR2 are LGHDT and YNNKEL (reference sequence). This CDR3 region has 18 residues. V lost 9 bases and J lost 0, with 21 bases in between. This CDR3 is CASRLLGVSSSGANVLTF. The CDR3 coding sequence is TGTGCCAGTCGGCTATTAGGAGTTTCAAGCTCTGGGGCCAACGTCCTGACTTTC. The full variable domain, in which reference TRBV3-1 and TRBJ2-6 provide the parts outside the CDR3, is DTAVSQTPKYLVTQMGNDKSIKCEQNLGHDTMYWYKQDSKKFLKIMFSYNNKELIINETVPNRFSPKSPDKAHLNLHINSLELGDSAVYFCASRLLGVSSSGANVLTFGAGSRLTVL.

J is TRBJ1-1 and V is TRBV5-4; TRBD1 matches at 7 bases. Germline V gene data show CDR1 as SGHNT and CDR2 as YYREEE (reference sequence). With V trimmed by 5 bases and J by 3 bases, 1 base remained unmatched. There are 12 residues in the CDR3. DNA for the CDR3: TGTGCCAGCAGTACAGGGGACACTGAAGCTTTCTTT. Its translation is CASSTGDTEAFF.

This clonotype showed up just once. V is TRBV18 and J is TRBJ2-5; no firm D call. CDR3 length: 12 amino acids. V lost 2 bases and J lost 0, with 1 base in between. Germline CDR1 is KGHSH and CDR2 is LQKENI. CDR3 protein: CASSPDQETQYF. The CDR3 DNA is TGTGCCAGCTCACCAGACCAAGAGACCCAGTACTTC. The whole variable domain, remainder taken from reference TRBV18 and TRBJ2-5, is NAGVMQNPRHLVRRRGQEARLRCSPMKGHSHVYWYRQLPEEGLKFMVYLQKENIIDESGMPKERFSAEFPKEGPSILRIQQVVRGDSAAYFCASSPDQETQYFGPGTRLLVL.

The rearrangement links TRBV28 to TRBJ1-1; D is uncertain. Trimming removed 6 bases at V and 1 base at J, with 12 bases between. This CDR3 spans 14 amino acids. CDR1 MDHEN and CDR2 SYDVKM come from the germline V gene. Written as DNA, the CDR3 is TGTGCCAGCAGGATCCAGTCAGCGAACACTGAAGCTTTCTTT. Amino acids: CASRIQSANTEAFF.

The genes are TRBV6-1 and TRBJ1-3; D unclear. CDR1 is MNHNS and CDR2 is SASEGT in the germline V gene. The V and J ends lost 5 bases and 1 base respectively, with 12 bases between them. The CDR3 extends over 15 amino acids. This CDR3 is CASSPLSGSGNTIYF. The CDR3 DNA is TGTGCCAGCAGTCCTCTGTCGGGGTCTGGAAACACCATATATTTT.

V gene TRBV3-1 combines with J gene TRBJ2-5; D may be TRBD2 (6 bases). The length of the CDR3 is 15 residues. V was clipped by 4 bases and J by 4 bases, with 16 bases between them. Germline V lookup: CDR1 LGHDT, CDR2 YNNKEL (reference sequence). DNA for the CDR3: TGTGCCAGCAGCCGCCGCCCGGGGGACGTAGAGACCCAGTACTTC. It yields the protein CASSRRPGDVETQYF.

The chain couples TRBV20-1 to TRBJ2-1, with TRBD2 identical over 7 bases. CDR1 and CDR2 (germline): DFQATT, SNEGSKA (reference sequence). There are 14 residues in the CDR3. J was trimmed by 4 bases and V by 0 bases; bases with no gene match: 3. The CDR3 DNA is TGCAGTGCTAGAGAGGGCGGGAGTTACAATGAGCAGTTCTTC. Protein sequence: CSAREGGSYNEQFF.

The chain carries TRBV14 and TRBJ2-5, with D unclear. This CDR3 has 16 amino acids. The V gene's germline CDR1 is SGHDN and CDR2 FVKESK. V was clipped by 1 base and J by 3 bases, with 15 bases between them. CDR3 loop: CASSQAGGRAKETQYF. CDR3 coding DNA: TGTGCCAGCAGCCAAGCTGGCGGCAGAGCAAAAGAGACCCAGTACTTC.

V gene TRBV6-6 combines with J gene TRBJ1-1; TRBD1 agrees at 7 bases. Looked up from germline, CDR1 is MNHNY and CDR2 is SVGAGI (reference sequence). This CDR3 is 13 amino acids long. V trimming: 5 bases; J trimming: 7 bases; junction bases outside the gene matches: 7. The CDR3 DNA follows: TGTGCCAGCAGTACCAACCGGGACAGTGAAGCTTTCTTT. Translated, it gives CASSTNRDSEAFF.

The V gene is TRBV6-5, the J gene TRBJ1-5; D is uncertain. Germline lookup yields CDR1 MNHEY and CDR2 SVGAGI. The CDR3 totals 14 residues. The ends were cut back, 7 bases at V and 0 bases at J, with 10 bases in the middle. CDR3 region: CASTSGVSNQPQHF. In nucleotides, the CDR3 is TGTGCCAGCACTTCGGGAGTTAGCAATCAGCCCCAGCATTTT.

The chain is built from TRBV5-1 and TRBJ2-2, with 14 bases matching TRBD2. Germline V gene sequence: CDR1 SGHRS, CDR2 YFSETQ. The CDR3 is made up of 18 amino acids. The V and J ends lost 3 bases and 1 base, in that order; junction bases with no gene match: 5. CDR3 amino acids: CASSSGLAGGQNTGELFF. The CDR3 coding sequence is TGCGCCAGCAGCTCTGGACTAGCGGGAGGACAGAACACCGGGGAGCTGTTTTTT.

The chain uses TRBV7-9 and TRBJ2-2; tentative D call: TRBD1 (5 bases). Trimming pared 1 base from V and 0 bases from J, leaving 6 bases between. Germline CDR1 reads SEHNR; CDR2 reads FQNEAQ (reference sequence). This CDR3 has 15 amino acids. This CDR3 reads CASSLGTPNTGELFF. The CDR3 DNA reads TGTGCCAGCAGCTTAGGGACACCGAACACCGGGGAGCTGTTTTTT.

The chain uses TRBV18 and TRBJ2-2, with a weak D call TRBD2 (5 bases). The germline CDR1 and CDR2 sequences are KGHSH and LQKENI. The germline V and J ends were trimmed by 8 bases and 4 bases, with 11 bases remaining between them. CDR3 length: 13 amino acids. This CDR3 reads CASLGGLTGELFF. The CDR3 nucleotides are TGTGCCAGCCTCGGAGGACTCACCGGGGAGCTGTTTTTT.